This TCR beta chain was profiled in a study of blood T cell repertoires in COVID-19. Study details: Some COVID-19 samples were acute and others convalescent; all came from the United States, Italy and Spain.

Germline V gene sequence: CDR1 SGHRS, CDR2 YFSETQ. J gave up 8 bases and V 4 bases, and 6 bases lay outside the gene matches. The CDR3 extends over 14 amino acids. The method was immunoSEQ multiplex PCR; TCRdb's version includes in-frame clones alone and lacks a portion of them. The table has some 200,000 clones, 84% seen once. V gene TRBV5-1 combines with J gene TRBJ2-1; 10 bases agree with TRBD1. The clonotype comes from a woman aged 50 to 60 with active or convalescent COVID-19. Specimen: peripheral blood. DNA of the CDR3: TGCGCCAGCAGCCGGGACAGGGGTGTGGATGAGCAGTTCTTC. Translation gives CASSRDRGVDEQFF.